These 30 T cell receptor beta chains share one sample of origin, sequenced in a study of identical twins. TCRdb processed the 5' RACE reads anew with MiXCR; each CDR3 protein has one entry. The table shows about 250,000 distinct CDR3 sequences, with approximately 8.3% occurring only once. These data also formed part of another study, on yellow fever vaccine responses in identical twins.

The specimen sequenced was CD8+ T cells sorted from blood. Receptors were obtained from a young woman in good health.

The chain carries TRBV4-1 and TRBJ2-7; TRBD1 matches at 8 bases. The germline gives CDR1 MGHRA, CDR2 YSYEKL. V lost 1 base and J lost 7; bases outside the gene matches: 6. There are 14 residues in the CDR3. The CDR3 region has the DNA TGCGCCAGCAGCCAAGTCACAGGACAGGGAGAGCAGTACTTC. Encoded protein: CASSQVTGQGEQYF.

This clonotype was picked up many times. In nucleotides, the CDR3 is TGTGCCAGCAGCTTAGGGGACGTAGTCTCCTACGAGCAGTACTTC. Translating gives CASSLGDVVSYEQYF. The chain links TRBV7-9 to TRBJ2-7; either TRBD1 or TRBD2 may fit D (5 bases each). CDR1 SEHNR and CDR2 FQNEAQ come from the germline V gene (reference sequence). This CDR3 comprises 15 residues. V lost 1 base to trimming and J lost 0 bases, with 10 bases between them.

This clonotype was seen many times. CDR3 region: CASSRGTSSYEQYF. For the CDR3, the DNA is TGCGCCAGCAGCCGAGGGACTAGCTCCTACGAGCAGTACTTC. This chain links TRBV4-3 with TRBJ2-7, with 8 bases matching TRBD2. This CDR3 spans 14 amino acids. V lost 4 bases, J lost 0 bases, and 2 bases stayed unmatched. CDR1 is LGHNA and CDR2 is YSLEER in the germline V gene.

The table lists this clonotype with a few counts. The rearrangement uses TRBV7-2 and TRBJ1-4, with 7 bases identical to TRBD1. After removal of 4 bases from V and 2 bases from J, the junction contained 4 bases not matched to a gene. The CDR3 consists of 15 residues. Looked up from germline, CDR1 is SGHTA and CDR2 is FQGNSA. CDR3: CASSSNRGTNEKLFF. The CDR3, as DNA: TGTGCCAGCAGCTCGAACAGGGGCACTAATGAAAAACTGTTTTTT. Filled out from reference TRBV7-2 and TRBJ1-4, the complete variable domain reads GAGVSQSPSNKVTEKGKDVELRCDPISGHTALYWYRQSLGQGLEFLIYFQGNSAPDKSGLPSDRFSAERTGGSVSTLTIQRTQQEDSAVYLCASSSNRGTNEKLFFGSGTQLSVL.

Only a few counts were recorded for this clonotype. CDR3: CASSSRDREYEQYF. As DNA, the CDR3 is TGTGCCAGCAGCTCCCGGGACAGGGAATACGAGCAGTACTTC. V usage is TRBV11-3 and J usage is TRBJ2-7; TRBD1 matches 9 bases. This CDR3 is 14 amino acids long. J lost 4 bases, V lost 4 bases, and 5 bases had no gene match. Germline CDR1 reads SGHNT; CDR2 reads YENEEA. Together with reference TRBV11-3 and TRBJ2-7, the CDR3 gives the full variable domain: EAGVVQSPRYKIIEKKQPVAFWCNPISGHNTLYWYLQNLGQGPELLIRYENEEAVDDSQLPKDRFSAERLKGVDSTLKIQPAELGDSAVYLCASSSRDREYEQYFGPGTRLTVT.

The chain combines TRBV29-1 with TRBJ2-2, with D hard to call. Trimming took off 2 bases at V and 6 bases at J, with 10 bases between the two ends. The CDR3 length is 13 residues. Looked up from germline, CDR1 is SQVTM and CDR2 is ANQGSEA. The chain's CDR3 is CSVETQNAGELFF. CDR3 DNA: TGCAGCGTTGAAACTCAAAACGCCGGGGAGCTGTTTTTT.

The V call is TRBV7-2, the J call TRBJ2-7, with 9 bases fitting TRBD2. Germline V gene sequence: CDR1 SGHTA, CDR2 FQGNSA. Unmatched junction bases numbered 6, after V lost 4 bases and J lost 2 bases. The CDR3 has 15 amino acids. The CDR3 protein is CASSSNSGGTYEQYF. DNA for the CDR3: TGTGCCAGCAGCTCAAATAGCGGGGGAACCTACGAGCAGTACTTC.

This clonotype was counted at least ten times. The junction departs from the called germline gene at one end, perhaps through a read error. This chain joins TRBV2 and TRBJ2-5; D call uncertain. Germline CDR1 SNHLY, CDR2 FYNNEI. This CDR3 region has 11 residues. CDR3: CASRDQETQYF. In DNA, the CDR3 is TGTGCCAGCAGAGACCAGGAGACCCAGTACTTC.

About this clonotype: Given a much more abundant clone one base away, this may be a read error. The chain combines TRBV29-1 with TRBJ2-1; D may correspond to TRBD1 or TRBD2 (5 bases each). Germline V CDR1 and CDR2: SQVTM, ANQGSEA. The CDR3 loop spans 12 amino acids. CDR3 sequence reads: CSVEDWGNEQIF. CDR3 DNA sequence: TGCAGCGTTGAAGATTGGGGGAATGAGCAGATCTTC.

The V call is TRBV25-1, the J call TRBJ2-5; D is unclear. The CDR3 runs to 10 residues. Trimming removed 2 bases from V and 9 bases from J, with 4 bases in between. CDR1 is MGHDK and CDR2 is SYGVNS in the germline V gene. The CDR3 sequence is CASSEAAQYF. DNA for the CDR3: TGTGCCAGCAGTGAAGCGGCCCAGTACTTC.

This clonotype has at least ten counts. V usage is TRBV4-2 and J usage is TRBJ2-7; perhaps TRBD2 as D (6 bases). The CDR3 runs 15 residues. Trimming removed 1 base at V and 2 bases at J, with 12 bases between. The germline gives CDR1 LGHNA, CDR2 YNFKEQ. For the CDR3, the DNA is TGTGCCAGCAGCCAAGGGAGGGACTCGGCCTACGAGCAGTACTTC. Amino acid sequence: CASSQGRDSAYEQYF.

CDR3: CASSSAPSLDEQYF. The DNA for the CDR3 is TGTGCCAGCAGCTCGGCCCCCTCTCTGGACGAGCAGTACTTC. The chain employs TRBV5-4 and TRBJ2-7; D unresolved. Per the germline V gene, CDR1 is SGHNT and CDR2 is YYREEE (reference sequence). The CDR3 has 14 amino acids. V dropped 3 bases and J dropped 5 bases, with 15 bases sitting between them.

The CDR3 DNA is TGCGCCAGCAGGGCTAGCGCCAGCTACGAGCAGTACTTC. As protein: CASRASASYEQYF. The rearrangement joins TRBV10-2 to TRBJ2-7; D may be TRBD2 (6 bases). Trimming left V 6 bases short and J 3 bases short, with 12 bases between. The CDR3 is 13 residues long. The germline CDR1 and CDR2 sequences are WSHSY and SAAADI.

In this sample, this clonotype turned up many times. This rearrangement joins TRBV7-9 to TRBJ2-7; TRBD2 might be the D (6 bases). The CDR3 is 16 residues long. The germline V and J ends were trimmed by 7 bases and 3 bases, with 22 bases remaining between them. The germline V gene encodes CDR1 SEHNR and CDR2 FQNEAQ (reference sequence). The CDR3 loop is CASNLRLAEEGYEQYF. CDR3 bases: TGTGCCAGCAACTTGCGTCTCGCGGAGGAGGGCTACGAGCAGTACTTC.

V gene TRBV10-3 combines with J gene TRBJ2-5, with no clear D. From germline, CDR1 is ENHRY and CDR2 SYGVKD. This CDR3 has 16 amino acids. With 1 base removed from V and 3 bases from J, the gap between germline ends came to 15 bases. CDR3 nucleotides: TGTGCCATCAGTGAGTTAGGAGCCACTGCTAAAGAGACCCAGTACTTC. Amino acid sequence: CAISELGATAKETQYF.

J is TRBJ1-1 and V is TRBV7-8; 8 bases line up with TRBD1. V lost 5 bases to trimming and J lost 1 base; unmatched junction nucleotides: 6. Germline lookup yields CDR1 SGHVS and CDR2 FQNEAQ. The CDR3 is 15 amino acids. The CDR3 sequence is CASSPEDRANTEAFF. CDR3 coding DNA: TGTGCCAGCAGCCCGGAGGACAGGGCGAACACTGAAGCTTTCTTT.

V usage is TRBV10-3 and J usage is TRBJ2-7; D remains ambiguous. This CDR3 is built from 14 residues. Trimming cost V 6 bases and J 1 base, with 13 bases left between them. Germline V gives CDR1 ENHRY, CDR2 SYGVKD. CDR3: CAIRVGVSSYEQYF. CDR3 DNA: TGTGCCATCAGGGTGGGTGTATCTTCCTACGAGCAGTACTTC.

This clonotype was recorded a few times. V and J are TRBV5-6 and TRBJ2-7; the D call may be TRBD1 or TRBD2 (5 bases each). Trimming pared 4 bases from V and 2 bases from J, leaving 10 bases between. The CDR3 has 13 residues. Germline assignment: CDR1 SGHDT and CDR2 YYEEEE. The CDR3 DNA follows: TGTGCCAGCAGCCCGTTGGGGGCCTACGAGCAGTACTTC. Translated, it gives CASSPLGAYEQYF.

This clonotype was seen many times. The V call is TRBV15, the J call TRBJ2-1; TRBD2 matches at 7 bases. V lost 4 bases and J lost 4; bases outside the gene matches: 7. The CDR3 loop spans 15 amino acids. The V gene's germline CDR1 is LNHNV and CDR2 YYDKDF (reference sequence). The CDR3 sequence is CATSTRLADYNEQFF. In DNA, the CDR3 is TGTGCCACCAGCACCCGCCTAGCGGATTACAATGAGCAGTTCTTC.

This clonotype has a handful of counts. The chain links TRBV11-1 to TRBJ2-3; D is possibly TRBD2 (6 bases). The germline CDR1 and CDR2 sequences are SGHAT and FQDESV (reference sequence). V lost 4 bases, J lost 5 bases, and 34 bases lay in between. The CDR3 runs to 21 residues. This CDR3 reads CASSWSRPAGSIQSPLDTQYF. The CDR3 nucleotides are TGTGCCAGCAGCTGGAGCCGTCCGGCGGGGAGTATCCAATCACCCTTAGATACGCAGTATTTT.

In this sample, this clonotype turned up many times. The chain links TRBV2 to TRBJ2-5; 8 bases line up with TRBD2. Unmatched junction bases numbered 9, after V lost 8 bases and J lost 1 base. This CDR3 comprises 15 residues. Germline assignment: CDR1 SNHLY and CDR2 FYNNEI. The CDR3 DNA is TGTGCCAGCCCTGGTTGGACTAGCAGCCAAGAGACCCAGTACTTC. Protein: CASPGWTSSQETQYF.

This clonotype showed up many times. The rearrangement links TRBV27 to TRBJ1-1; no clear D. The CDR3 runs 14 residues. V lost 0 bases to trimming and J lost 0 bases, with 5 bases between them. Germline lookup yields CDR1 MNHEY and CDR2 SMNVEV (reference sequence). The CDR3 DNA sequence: TGTGCCAGCAGTTTATCGGGTATGAACACTGAAGCTTTCTTT. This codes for CASSLSGMNTEAFF.

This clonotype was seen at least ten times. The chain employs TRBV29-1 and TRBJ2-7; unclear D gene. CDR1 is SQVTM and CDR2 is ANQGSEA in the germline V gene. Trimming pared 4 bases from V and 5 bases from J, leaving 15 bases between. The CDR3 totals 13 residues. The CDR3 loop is CSVAGVMFDEQYF. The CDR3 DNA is TGCAGCGTTGCCGGAGTAATGTTCGACGAGCAGTACTTC.

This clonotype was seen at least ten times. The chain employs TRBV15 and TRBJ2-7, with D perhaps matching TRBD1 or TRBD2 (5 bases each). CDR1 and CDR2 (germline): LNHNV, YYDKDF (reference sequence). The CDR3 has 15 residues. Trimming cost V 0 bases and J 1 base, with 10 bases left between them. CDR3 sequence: CATSREMGDSYEQYF. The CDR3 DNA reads TGTGCCACCAGCAGAGAAATGGGGGATTCCTACGAGCAGTACTTC. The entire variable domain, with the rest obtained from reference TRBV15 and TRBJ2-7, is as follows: DAMVIQNPRYQVTQFGKPVTLSCSQTLNHNVMYWYQQKSSQAPKLLFHYYDKDFNNEADTPDNFQSRRPNTSFCFLDIRSPGLGDTAMYLCATSREMGDSYEQYFGPGTRLTVT.

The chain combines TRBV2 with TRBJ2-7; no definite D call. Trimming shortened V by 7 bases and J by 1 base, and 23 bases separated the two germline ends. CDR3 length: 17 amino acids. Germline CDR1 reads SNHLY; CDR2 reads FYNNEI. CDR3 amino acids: CASKARWKLTQSYEQYF. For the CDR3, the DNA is TGTGCCAGCAAGGCGCGCTGGAAGTTGACCCAATCCTACGAGCAGTACTTC.

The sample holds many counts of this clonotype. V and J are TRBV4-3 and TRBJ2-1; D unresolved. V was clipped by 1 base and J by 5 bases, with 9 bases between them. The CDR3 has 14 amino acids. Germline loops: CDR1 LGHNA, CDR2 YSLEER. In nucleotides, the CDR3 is TGCGCCAGCAGCCAAGTTGGGGATAACAATGAGCAGTTCTTC. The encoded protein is CASSQVGDNNEQFF.

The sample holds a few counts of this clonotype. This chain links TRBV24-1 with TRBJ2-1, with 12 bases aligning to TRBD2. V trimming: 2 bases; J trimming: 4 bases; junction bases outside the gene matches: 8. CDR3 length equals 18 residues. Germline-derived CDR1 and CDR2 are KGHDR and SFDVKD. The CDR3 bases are TGTGCCACCAGTGATTACGGGGGGACTAGCGGGCCGTACAATGAGCAGTTCTTC. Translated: CATSDYGGTSGPYNEQFF.

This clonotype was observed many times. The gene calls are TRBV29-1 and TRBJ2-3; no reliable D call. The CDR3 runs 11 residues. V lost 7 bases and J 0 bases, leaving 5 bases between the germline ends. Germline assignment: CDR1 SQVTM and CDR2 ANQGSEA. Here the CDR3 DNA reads TGCAGCGGGCAAAGCACAGATACGCAGTATTTT. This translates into CSGQSTDTQYF.

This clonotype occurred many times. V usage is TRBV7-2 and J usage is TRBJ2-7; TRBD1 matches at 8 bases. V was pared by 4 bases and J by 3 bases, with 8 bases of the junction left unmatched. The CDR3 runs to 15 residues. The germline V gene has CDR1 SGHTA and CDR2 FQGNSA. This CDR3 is CASSSYRGENYEQYF. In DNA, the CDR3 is TGTGCCAGCAGCTCCTACAGGGGGGAGAACTACGAGCAGTACTTC.

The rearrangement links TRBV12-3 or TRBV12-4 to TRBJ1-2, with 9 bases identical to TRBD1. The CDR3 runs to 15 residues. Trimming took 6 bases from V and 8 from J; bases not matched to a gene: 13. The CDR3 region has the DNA TGTGCCAGCAGCCCCACCGGGACAGGGAGAGAGGGCTACACCTTC. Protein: CASSPTGTGREGYTF.